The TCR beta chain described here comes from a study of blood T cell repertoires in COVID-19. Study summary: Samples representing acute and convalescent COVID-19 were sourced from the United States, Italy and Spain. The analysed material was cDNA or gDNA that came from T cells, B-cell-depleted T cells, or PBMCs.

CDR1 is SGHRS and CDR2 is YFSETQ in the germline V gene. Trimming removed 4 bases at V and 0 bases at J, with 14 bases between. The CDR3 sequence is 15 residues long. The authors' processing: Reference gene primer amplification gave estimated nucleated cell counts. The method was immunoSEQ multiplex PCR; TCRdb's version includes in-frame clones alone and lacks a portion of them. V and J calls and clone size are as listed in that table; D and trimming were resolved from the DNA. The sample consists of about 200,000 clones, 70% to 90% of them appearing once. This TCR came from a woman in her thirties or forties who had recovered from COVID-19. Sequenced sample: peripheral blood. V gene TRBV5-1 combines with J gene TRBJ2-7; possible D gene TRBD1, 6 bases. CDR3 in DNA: TGCGCCAGCAGCAAGGACAGAGGGTCCTCCTACGAGCAGTACTTC. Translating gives CASSKDRGSSYEQYF.